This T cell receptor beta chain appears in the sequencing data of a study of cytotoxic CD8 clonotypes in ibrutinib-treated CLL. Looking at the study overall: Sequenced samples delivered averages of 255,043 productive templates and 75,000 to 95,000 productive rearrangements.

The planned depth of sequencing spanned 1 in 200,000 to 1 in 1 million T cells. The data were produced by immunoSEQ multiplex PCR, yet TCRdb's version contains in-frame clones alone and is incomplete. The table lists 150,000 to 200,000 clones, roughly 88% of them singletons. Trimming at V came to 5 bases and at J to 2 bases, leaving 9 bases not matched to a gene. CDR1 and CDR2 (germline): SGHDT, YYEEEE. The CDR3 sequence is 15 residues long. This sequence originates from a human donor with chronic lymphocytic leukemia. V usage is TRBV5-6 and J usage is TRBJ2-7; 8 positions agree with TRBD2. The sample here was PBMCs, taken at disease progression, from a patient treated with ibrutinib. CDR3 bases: TGTGCCAGCAGATTTAGCGGGACCTTCCCCTACGAGCAGTACTTC. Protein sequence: CASRFSGTFPYEQYF.